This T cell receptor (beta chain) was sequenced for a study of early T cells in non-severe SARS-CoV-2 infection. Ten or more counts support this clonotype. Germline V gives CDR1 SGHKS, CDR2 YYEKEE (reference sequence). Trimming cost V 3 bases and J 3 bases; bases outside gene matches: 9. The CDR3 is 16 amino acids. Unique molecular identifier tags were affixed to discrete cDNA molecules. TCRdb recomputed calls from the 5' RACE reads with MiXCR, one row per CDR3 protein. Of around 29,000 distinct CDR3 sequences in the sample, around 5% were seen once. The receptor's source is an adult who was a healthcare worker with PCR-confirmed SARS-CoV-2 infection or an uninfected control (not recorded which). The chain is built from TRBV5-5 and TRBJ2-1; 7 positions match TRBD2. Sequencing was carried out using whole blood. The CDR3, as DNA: TGTGCCAGCAGCTGGAGTACTAGCGATAGCTACAATGAGCAGTTCTTC. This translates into CASSWSTSDSYNEQFF.